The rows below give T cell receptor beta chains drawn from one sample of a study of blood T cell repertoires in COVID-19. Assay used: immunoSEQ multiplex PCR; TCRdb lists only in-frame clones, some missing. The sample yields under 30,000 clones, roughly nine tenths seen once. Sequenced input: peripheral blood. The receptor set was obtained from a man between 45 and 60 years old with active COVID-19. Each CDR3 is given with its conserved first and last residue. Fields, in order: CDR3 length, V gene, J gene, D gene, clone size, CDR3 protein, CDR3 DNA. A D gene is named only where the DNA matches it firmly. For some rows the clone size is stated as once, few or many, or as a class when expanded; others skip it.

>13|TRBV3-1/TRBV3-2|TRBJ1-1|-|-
CASSGQGTTEAFF
TGTGCCAGCAGCGGGCAGGGAACCACTGAAGCTTTCTTT
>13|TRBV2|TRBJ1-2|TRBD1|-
CASRGTDNYGYTF
TGTGCCAGCAGGGGGACAGATAACTATGGCTACACCTTC
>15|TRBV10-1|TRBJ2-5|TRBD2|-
CASSRGLAVRETQYF
TGCGCCAGCAGTCGTGGACTAGCGGTCAGAGAGACCCAGTACTTC
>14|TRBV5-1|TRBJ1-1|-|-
CASSLEQGNTEAFF
TGCGCCAGCAGCTTGGAACAGGGGAACACTGAAGCTTTCTTT
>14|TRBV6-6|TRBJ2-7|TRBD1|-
CASSLGTGTHEQYF
TGTGCCAGCAGTCTCGGGACAGGGACGCACGAGCAGTACTTC
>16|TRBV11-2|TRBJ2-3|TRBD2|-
CASSLGSGRFTDTQYF
TGTGCCAGCAGCTTGGGGAGCGGGAGATTCACAGATACGCAGTATTTT
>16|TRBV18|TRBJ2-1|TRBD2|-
CASSSNGLAGGSGQFF
TGTGCCAGCTCATCCAATGGACTAGCGGGGGGCAGCGGGCAGTTCTTC
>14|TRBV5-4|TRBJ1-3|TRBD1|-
CASSRTGGLNTIYF
TGTGCCAGCAGCAGGACAGGGGGGTTAAACACCATATATTTT
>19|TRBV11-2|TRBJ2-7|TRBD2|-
CASSLYGLGGTRVTYEQYF
TGTGCCAGCAGCTTATATGGGTTGGGGGGGACTAGAGTAACCTACGAGCAGTACTTC
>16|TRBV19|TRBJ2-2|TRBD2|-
CASSIHAGGPAGELFF
TGTGCCAGTAGTATTCATGCGGGAGGGCCGGCCGGGGAGCTGTTTTTT
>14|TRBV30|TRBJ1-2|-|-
CAWNRAAAFYGYTF
TGTGCCTGGAACAGAGCGGCCGCTTTCTATGGCTACACCTTC
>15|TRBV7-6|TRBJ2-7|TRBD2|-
CASSLLASGAGEQYF
TGTGCCAGCAGCTTATTGGCTAGCGGGGCAGGTGAGCAGTACTTC
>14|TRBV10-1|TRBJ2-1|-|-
CASSSGFTYNEQFF
TGCGCCAGCTCGAGCGGATTTACCTACAATGAGCAGTTCTTC
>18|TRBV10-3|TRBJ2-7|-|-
CAISEAAGTGMNAYEQYF
TGTGCCATCAGTGAGGCCGCAGGAACCGGTATGAATGCTTACGAGCAGTACTTC
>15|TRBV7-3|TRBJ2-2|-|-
CASSFGLAGTGELFF
TGTGCCAGCAGCTTTGGGCTAGCAGGCACCGGGGAGCTGTTTTTT
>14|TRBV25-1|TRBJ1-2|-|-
CASSDPAGGDGYTF
TGTGCCAGCAGTGATCCGGCGGGGGGGGATGGCTACACCTTC
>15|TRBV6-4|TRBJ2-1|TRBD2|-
CASSPMGGIYNEQFF
TGTGCCAGCAGCCCCATGGGGGGGATCTACAATGAGCAGTTCTTC
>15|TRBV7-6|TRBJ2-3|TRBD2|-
CASSSRTSRTDTQYF
TGTGCCAGCAGCTCAAGGACTAGCCGCACAGATACGCAGTATTTT
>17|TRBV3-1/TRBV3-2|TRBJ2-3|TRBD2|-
CASSRLGGEGGTDTQYF
TGTGCCAGCAGCCGGTTAGGCGGGGAGGGAGGCACAGATACGCAGTATTTT
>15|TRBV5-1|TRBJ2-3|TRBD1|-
CASSLGGQEPDTQYF
TGCGCCAGCAGCTTGGGGGGACAGGAGCCAGATACGCAGTATTTT
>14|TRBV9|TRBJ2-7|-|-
CASSVGGRGPEQYF
TGTGCCAGCAGCGTCGGAGGCAGGGGACCCGAGCAGTACTTC
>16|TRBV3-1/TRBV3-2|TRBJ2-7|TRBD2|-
CASSLSSGRPSYEQYF
TGTGCCAGCAGCCTCAGTAGCGGGAGGCCCTCCTACGAGCAGTACTTC
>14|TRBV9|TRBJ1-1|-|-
CASSVAGSNTEAFF
TGTGCCAGCAGCGTAGCAGGATCGAACACTGAAGCTTTCTTT
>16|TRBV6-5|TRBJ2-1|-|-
CASSSPEGPSYNEQFF
TGTGCCAGCAGTTCCCCGGAGGGGCCATCCTACAATGAGCAGTTCTTC
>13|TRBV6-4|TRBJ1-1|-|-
CASSEDHSGGAFF
TGTGCCAGCAGTGAGGACCATAGCGGGGGAGCTTTCTTT
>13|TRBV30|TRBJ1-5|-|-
CAWSAGGNQPQHF
TGTGCCTGGAGTGCCGGGGGGAATCAGCCCCAGCATTTT
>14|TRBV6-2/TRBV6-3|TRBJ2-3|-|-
CASSYLGSTDTQYF
TGTGCCAGCAGTTACCTGGGCTCCACAGATACGCAGTATTTT
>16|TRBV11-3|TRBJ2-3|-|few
CASSLGAGARTDTQYF
TGTGCCAGCAGCTTAGGGGCAGGGGCACGGACAGATACGCAGTATTTT
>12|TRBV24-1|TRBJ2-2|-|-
CATGAHTGELFF
TGTGCCACCGGGGCGCACACCGGGGAGCTGTTTTTT
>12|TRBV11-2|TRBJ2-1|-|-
CASSQGSREQFF
TGTGCCAGCAGCCAGGGGTCTAGGGAGCAGTTCTTC
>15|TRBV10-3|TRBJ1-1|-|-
CAISTVGAGGEEAFF
TGTGCCATCAGTACTGTGGGGGCGGGCGGAGAGGAAGCTTTCTTT
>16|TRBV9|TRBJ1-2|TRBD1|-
CASSVALTGTNYGYTF
TGTGCCAGCAGCGTAGCCTTGACAGGGACTAACTATGGCTACACCTTC
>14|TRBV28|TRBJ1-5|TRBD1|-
CASQGASSNQPQHF
TGTGCCAGCCAGGGGGCGAGTAGCAATCAGCCCCAGCATTTT
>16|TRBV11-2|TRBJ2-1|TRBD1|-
CASSLDAGGGYNEQFF
TGTGCCAGCAGCTTAGACGCAGGGGGCGGCTACAATGAGCAGTTCTTC
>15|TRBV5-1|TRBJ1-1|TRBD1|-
CASSLRTGRATEAFF
TGCGCCAGCAGCTTACGGACAGGGAGGGCCACTGAAGCTTTCTTT
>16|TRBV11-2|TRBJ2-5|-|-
CASSLPSGRVQETQYF
TGTGCCAGCAGCTTACCGTCAGGCAGGGTTCAAGAGACCCAGTACTTC
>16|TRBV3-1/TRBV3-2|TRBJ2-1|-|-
CASSQDRGGLHNEQFF
TGTGCCAGCAGCCAAGATCGCGGGGGCCTCCACAATGAGCAGTTCTTC
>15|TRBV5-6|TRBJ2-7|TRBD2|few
CASTPWGFSGGEQYF
TGTGCCAGCACCCCTTGGGGGTTTTCGGGAGGAGAGCAGTACTTC
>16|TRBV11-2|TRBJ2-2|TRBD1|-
CASSLGRDSLTGELFF
TGTGCCAGCAGCTTAGGTCGGGACAGCCTTACCGGGGAGCTGTTTTTT
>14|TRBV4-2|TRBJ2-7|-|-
CASSQAGQTYEQYF
TGTGCCAGCAGCCAAGCAGGACAGACCTACGAGCAGTACTTC
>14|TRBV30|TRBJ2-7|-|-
CAWSPSTWRYEQYF
TGTGCCTGGAGTCCCTCTACGTGGAGGTACGAGCAGTACTTC
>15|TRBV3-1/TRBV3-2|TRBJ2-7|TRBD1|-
CASSPGQGATYEQYF
TGTGCCAGCAGCCCCGGGCAGGGGGCGACCTACGAGCAGTACTTC
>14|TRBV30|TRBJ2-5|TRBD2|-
CACRLAGGLGTQYF
TGTGCCTGCCGGCTAGCGGGGGGGCTAGGGACCCAGTACTTC
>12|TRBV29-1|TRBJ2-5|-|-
CSVVQGLETQYF
TGCAGCGTTGTACAGGGATTAGAGACCCAGTACTTC
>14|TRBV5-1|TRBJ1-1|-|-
CASSLRGPNTEAFF
TGCGCCAGCAGCTTGAGGGGTCCGAACACTGAAGCTTTCTTT
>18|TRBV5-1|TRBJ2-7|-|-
CASSFTPVAPYEAYEQYF
TGCGCCAGCAGCTTCACCCCGGTAGCGCCCTACGAAGCCTACGAGCAGTACTTC
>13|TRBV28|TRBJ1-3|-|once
CASVRTAGNTIYF
TGTGCCAGCGTCAGGACAGCTGGAAACACCATATATTTT
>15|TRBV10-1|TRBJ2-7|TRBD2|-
CASSDVSGNEYEQYF
TGCGCCAGCAGTGATGTTAGCGGGAACGAGTACGAGCAGTACTTC
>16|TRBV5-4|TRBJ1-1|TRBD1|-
CASSSPGQGGRGEAFF
TGTGCCAGCAGCTCGCCGGGACAGGGCGGGCGGGGTGAAGCTTTCTTT
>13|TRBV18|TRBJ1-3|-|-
CASSPNKGDTIYF
TGTGCCAGCTCACCAAATAAGGGAGACACCATATATTTT